This record concerns one T cell receptor beta chain sequence. Its antigen specificity is not known. It has no much larger one-base neighbor in the sample; base qualities were not kept. The source of the sample is a study (dated by TCRdb to the mid-2010s). In terms of the full investigation: The study set out to test whether tumor-infiltrating Tregs in breast cancer get recruited from blood Tregs or are instead converted in situ from other CD4+ T cell subsets. What the authors observed across the whole study: The greatest overlap of tumor-infiltrating Treg TCR alpha and beta sequences was observed with tumor naive CD4+ T cells, followed by blood naive CD4+ T cells. Validation in the larger cohort was restricted to a single TCR beta V-J rearrangement rather than whole repertoires. Tumor memory CD4+ T cell TCR gene usage clustered with blood and lymph node memory CD4+ cells and lymph node naive CD4+ cells.

The germline V gene provides CDR1 SNHLY and CDR2 FYNNEI. V lost 6 bases and J lost 6 bases; the stretch between them is 24 bases long. The CDR3, cysteine through phenylalanine, is 17 amino acids long. Only the CDR3 DNA is retained, 51 bases long and in frame from the first base. Memory CD4+ T cells were isolated as CD4+CD45RO+CD25- cells. Tregs, naive and memory CD4+ T cells from tumor, blood and ipsilateral draining lymph nodes of roughly 5 breast cancer patients underwent full-length TCR alpha and beta sequencing. Tumor tissue and lymph nodes obtained from ipsilateral axillary dissection were perfused with PBS, minced and then digested with collagenase I and hyaluronidase. A purity exceeding 90% was confirmed by FACS for the sorted cell populations. Full-length TCR variable regions were amplified by 5' RACE PCR with constant-region reverse primers, and semi-nested PCR with Nested Universal Primer A was subsequently performed. Using the ReliaPrep RNA Cell Miniprep System, total RNA was extracted, and the SMARTer RACE 5'/3' Kit was then used to reverse transcribe the RNA into 5'RACE-ready cDNA. An Illumina MiSeq was used to sequence the full-length TCR alpha and beta libraries, which had been barcoded with multiplex adaptors. The published analysis was carried out like this. For each of nine subset-tissue groups, sequencing data from the five patients were combined, and the groups were compared by unsupervised clustering of TCR gene usage. The Morisita-Horn index, with shared sequences weighted by their contribution to each repertoire, was used to calculate repertoire similarity. Through fastp at Q25 and MiXCR, TCRdb rebuilt clones from the public reads, retaining in-frame beta chains. Entries that share a CDR3 protein sequence are merged under the most common genes and DNA. The V and J calls, along with clone size, are taken from TCRdb and not from the paper's own processing. In this sample the table shows approximately 40,000 distinct CDR3 sequences, around 28% of which occur a single time. The ten largest clonotypes hold approximately 4.1% of the sample.

This TCR was recovered from a female donor with breast cancer. Sequences were obtained from tumor-infiltrating memory CD4+ T cells sorted from the breast tumor. This sample's cell subset or site label indicates: memory CD4+ T cells, CD4+CD45RO+CD25-. This chain joins TRBV2 to TRBJ2-1; TRBD2 is perhaps the D gene, given 5 matching bases. The CDR3: CASSPRTAVLTRNEQFF. The DNA sequence is given as TGTGCCAGCAGCCCTCGGACTGCGGTCCTCACTCGCAATGAGCAGTTCTTC.